The 26 T cell receptor beta chains given below trace back to one sample, sequenced in a study of glioma-infiltrating T cells (dated by TCRdb to the mid-2010s). The listed sequencing device is Illumina MiSeq. TCR alpha and beta CDR3 regions were amplified with the iRepertoire nested amplicon-rescue multiplex PCR (arm-PCR) platform from RNA. Clones were called with MiXCR by TCRdb after fastp trimmed the public reads at Q25, and only in-frame beta chains were retained. Each CDR3 protein gets just one entry, which takes the most common genes and DNA from the rows behind it. Here the sample has around 44,000 distinct CDR3 sequences; approximately 20% occur a single time. The ten largest clones take up 5% to 8% of the sample. Sequencing was performed on glioma tissue, nonneoplastic brain tissue, or PBMCs (not recorded which). All receptors derive from a human donor with low-grade glioma or glioblastoma, undergoing nonglioma brain surgery, or in good health (not recorded which).

This clonotype was picked up many times. The V and J genes are TRBV7-2 and TRBJ1-2, with 8 bases fitting TRBD1. This CDR3 has 14 residues. CDR1 is SGHTA and CDR2 is FQGNSA in the germline V gene. Trimming cost V 5 bases and J 2 bases; bases outside gene matches: 4. The DNA of the CDR3 is TGTGCCAGCAGCGGCAGGACAGGGAACTATGGCTACACCTTC. It yields the protein CASSGRTGNYGYTF.

This clonotype was seen many times. The V gene is TRBV24-1, the J gene TRBJ2-6; TRBD2 agrees at 7 bases. The length of the CDR3 is 16 residues. The germline V gene encodes CDR1 KGHDR and CDR2 SFDVKD. V lost 3 bases, J lost 2 bases, and 3 bases stayed unmatched. The CDR3 loop is CATSDPGLTGANVLTF. CDR3 DNA sequence: TGTGCCACCAGTGATCCGGGACTAACTGGGGCCAACGTCCTGACTTTC.

This clonotype occurred many times. The chain links TRBV3-1 to TRBJ2-1, with D unresolved. CDR3 length: 12 amino acids. The V end lost 6 bases, the J end lost 7 bases, and 10 bases lay between the germline ends. The germline V gene encodes CDR1 LGHDT and CDR2 YNNKEL (reference sequence). The CDR3 is CASSRTVNEQFF. For the CDR3, the DNA is TGTGCCAGCAGTCGGACGGTTAATGAGCAGTTCTTC.

The chain joins TRBV29-1 to TRBJ2-1; D is perhaps TRBD2 (5 bases). Germline V gives CDR1 SQVTM, CDR2 ANQGSEA. The CDR3 extends over 15 amino acids. V was pared by 3 bases and J by 0 bases, with 12 bases between. The CDR3 sequence: CSVDTAAPSYNEQFF. In DNA, the CDR3 is TGCAGCGTTGATACAGCGGCCCCCTCCTACAATGAGCAGTTCTTC.

This clonotype was counted many times. The DNA for the CDR3 is TGTGCCACCAGCAGAGGGGGGAACGGCAACACTGAAGCTTTCTTT. Translated, it gives CATSRGGNGNTEAFF. The gene calls are TRBV15 and TRBJ1-1; the D gene is possibly TRBD1 (5 bases). Germline loops: CDR1 LNHNV, CDR2 YYDKDF (reference sequence). This CDR3 is 15 amino acids long. Deletions cut 1 base from V and 2 bases from J, with 11 bases between.

In its sample, this clonotype ranks as medium-sized (0.01 to 0.1%). V usage is TRBV28 and J usage is TRBJ1-1, with TRBD1 as a possible D gene (5 bases). This CDR3 comprises 15 residues. Trimming shortened V by 6 bases and J by 0 bases, and 14 bases separated the two germline ends. CDR1 is MDHEN, CDR2 SYDVKM, per germline. CDR3 region: CASRTSGSMNTEAFF. CDR3 bases: TGTGCCAGCAGAACTTCAGGGTCTATGAACACTGAAGCTTTCTTT.

The gene calls are TRBV5-4 and TRBJ2-3; 8 bases agree with TRBD1. This CDR3 is built from 15 residues. The junction had 8 bases not matched to a gene; V was cut back by 6 bases and J by 2 bases. Germline CDR1 and CDR2: SGHNT and YYREEE (reference sequence). Here the CDR3 DNA reads TGTGCCAGCACCTCCGGCAGGGGGCACACAGATACGCAGTATTTT. It encodes CASTSGRGHTDTQYF.

The table lists this clonotype with a few counts. The chain uses TRBV29-1 and TRBJ2-7; D perhaps matches TRBD1 (5 bases). The germline V and J ends were trimmed by 3 bases and 6 bases, with 9 bases remaining between them. Germline V gives CDR1 SQVTM, CDR2 ANQGSEA. CDR3 length equals 11 residues. In nucleotides, the CDR3 is TGCAGCGTTGATGCAGGGCCCGAGCAGTACTTC. Encoded protein: CSVDAGPEQYF.

Concerning this clonotype itself: A clone one base away is much larger, so this may be a read error. This chain connects TRBV19 to TRBJ1-1; 7 bases agree with TRBD1. CDR1 is LNHDA, CDR2 SQIVND, per germline (reference sequence). CDR3 length: 14 amino acids. CDR3 sequence (DNA): TGTGCCAGTAGTGAGGGGGCATTGAACACTAAAGCTTTCTTT. It is translated as CASSEGALNTKAFF.

This clonotype came up many times. The rearrangement links TRBV14 to TRBJ2-5; 8 bases are shared with TRBD2. The CDR3 extends over 17 amino acids. V gave up 0 bases and J gave up 2 bases; unmatched junction bases: 8. The V gene's germline CDR1 is SGHDN and CDR2 FVKESK. The CDR3 here is CASSQDSGGGPQETQYF. CDR3 nucleotides: TGTGCCAGCAGCCAAGATTCGGGCGGGGGGCCTCAAGAGACCCAGTACTTC.

As for this clonotype: One junction end does not reproduce the germline sequence, and a read error may be involved. The J gene is TRBJ2-7, the V gene TRBV19; D unresolved. CDR1 is LNHDA and CDR2 is SQIVND in the germline V gene (reference sequence). This CDR3 spans 15 amino acids. The CDR3 region has the DNA TGTGTCAGTAGTATTAGCCAGGCCGATGGCTACGAGCAGTACTTC. It is translated as CVSSISQADGYEQYF.

The chain recombines TRBV27 with TRBJ2-5; TRBD2 matches at 12 bases. The germline CDR1 and CDR2 sequences are MNHEY and SMNVEV (reference sequence). The V gene end was trimmed by 2 bases and the J gene end by 5 bases; junction bases not matched to a gene: 6. This CDR3 has 16 amino acids. The CDR3 DNA sequence: TGTGCCAGCAGTTTAGGGGCTAGCGGGGGGGTGGAGACCCAGTACTTC. Protein sequence: CASSLGASGGVETQYF.

Ten or more counts support this clonotype. This chain links TRBV7-6 with TRBJ2-7, with TRBD2 identical over 8 bases. Trimming took 1 base from V and 5 from J; bases not matched to a gene: 16. Looked up from germline, CDR1 is SGHVS and CDR2 is FNYEAQ. The CDR3 has 18 residues. The CDR3 protein is CASSLDVQGPSGRDEQYV. Here the CDR3 DNA reads TGTGCCAGCAGCTTAGATGTGCAGGGACCTAGCGGGCGCGACGAGCAGTACGTC.

This clonotype has ten or more counts. This chain links TRBV12-3 or TRBV12-4 with TRBJ1-1; D gene unclear. The V and J ends lost 6 bases and 5 bases respectively, with 16 bases between them. CDR3 length: 14 amino acids. As DNA, the CDR3 is TGTGCCAGCAGCGATCAAGGCGGTGAGACTGAAGCTTTCTTT. Translating gives CASSDQGGETEAFF.

Details on this clonotype: A much larger clone differs from this one at a single base, so this may be a read error. This sequence joins TRBV7-6 and TRBJ2-7; D possibly corresponds to TRBD1 (5 bases). Germline lookup yields CDR1 SGHVS and CDR2 FNYEAQ. CDR3 length: 15 residues. CDR3 in amino acids: CASSSAQGELYEKYF. The CDR3 DNA is TGTGCCAGCAGCTCGGCACAAGGGGAACTCTACGAGAAGTACTTC.

This clonotype was recorded at least ten times. The chain links TRBV12-3 or TRBV12-4 to TRBJ1-3; D is uncertain. The CDR3 extends over 13 amino acids. Trimming stripped 7 bases from V and 0 bases from J, with 7 bases between. The CDR3 coding sequence is TGTGCCAGCAATAACGGCTCTGGAAACACCATATATTTT. Encoded protein: CASNNGSGNTIYF.

The rearrangement uses TRBV29-1 and TRBJ2-1; no firm D call. CDR3 size: 13 residues. Per the germline V gene, CDR1 is SQVTM and CDR2 is ANQGSEA. V was pared by 3 bases and J by 8 bases, with 14 bases between. The CDR3 bases are TGCAGCGTTGATCTTCAGTTGGCGGATGAGCAGTTCTTC. As protein: CSVDLQLADEQFF.

The chain is built from TRBV9 and TRBJ2-3, with 7 positions matching TRBD2. Germline values: CDR1 SGDLS, CDR2 YYNGEE. The CDR3 runs 15 residues. With V trimmed by 0 bases and J by 5 bases, 6 bases remained unmatched. CDR3 amino acids: CASSVGVGGQDTQYF. The CDR3 nucleotides are TGTGCCAGCAGCGTAGGCGTGGGAGGGCAAGATACGCAGTATTTT.

Turning to this clonotype: This could be a read error, since a much larger clone is one nucleotide away. This chain links TRBV3-1 with TRBJ1-2, with a possible D match to TRBD1 (5 bases). Trimming left V 4 bases short and J 0 bases short, with 15 bases between. The CDR3 totals 16 residues. CDR1 and CDR2 from the germline V gene are LGHDT and YNNKEL (reference sequence). As DNA, the CDR3 is TGTGCCAGCAGCCTCTCCTGGACACTACCTAACTATGGCTACACCTTC. It yields the protein CASSLSWTLPNYGYTF.

The J gene is TRBJ2-5, the V gene TRBV12-3 or TRBV12-4; 7 nucleotides line up with TRBD2. This CDR3 has 14 residues. V was pared by 6 bases and J by 5 bases, with 9 bases of the junction left unmatched. The CDR3: CASSPGLPEETQYF. The CDR3 bases are TGTGCCAGCAGCCCGGGACTACCAGAGGAGACCCAGTACTTC.

The CDR3 protein is CASSLVMEETQYF. The CDR3 DNA reads TGTGCCAGCAGCTTAGTAATGGAAGAGACCCAGTACTTC. The gene calls are TRBV7-2 and TRBJ2-5; D remains ambiguous. The CDR3 runs 13 residues. CDR1 is SGHTA and CDR2 is FQGNSA in the germline V gene. V was clipped by 1 base and J by 3 bases, with 6 bases between them. The whole variable domain, remainder taken from reference TRBV7-2 and TRBJ2-5, is GAGVSQSPSNKVTEKGKDVELRCDPISGHTALYWYRQSLGQGLEFLIYFQGNSAPDKSGLPSDRFSAERTGGSVSTLTIQRTQQEDSAVYLCASSLVMEETQYFGPGTRLLVL.

The gene calls are TRBV20-1 and TRBJ2-5; 9 bases agree with TRBD2. Germline values: CDR1 DFQATT, CDR2 SNEGSKA (reference sequence). The length of the CDR3 is 13 residues. The V segment lost 3 bases and the J segment 2 bases; nucleotides outside the gene matches: 1. CDR3 residues: CSARSGGQETQYF. DNA for the CDR3: TGCAGTGCTAGGAGCGGGGGGCAAGAGACCCAGTACTTC.

The chain joins TRBV11-2 to TRBJ2-2; 8 nucleotides align to TRBD1. From germline, CDR1 is SGHAT and CDR2 FQNNGV. The CDR3 totals 13 residues. V was clipped by 8 bases and J by 1 base; unmatched bases: 0. Written as DNA, the CDR3 is TGTGCCAGCGGACAGGGGAACACCGGGGAGCTGTTTTTT. It encodes CASGQGNTGELFF. The full variable domain, with the rest looked up from reference TRBV11-2 and TRBJ2-2, is EAGVAQSPRYKIIEKRQSVAFWCNPISGHATLYWYQQILGQGPKLLIQFQNNGVVDDSQLPKDRFSAERLKGVDSTLKIQPAKLEDSAVYLCASGQGNTGELFFGEGSRLTVL.

Ten or more counts support this clonotype. This chain links TRBV3-1 with TRBJ2-7; D not resolved. Germline values: CDR1 LGHDT, CDR2 YNNKEL (reference sequence). Trimming took off 1 base at V and 4 bases at J, with 5 bases between the two ends. The CDR3 covers 12 residues. CDR3 coding DNA: TGTGCCAGCAGCCAAGGGGCATACGAGCAGTACGTC. It specifies CASSQGAYEQYV.

Only one count was recorded for this clonotype. One base away lies a much larger clone, so this may be a sequencing read error. This chain joins TRBV3-1 and TRBJ1-5; 7 nucleotides match TRBD1. Germline CDR1 LGHDT, CDR2 YNNKEL (reference sequence). The CDR3 contains 15 residues. The CDR3: CASSFGQESNQPEHF. CDR3 sequence (DNA): TGTGCCAGCAGCTTTGGACAGGAAAGCAATCAGCCCGAGCATTTT.

This clonotype is judged medium-sized (0.01 to 0.1%). CDR3 sequence reads: CASSLYGGGNQPQHF. The CDR3 nucleotides read TGTGCCAGCAGTTTGTACGGGGGAGGCAATCAGCCCCAGCATTTT. The J gene is TRBJ1-5, the V gene TRBV27, with D possibly matching TRBD1 (5 bases). The CDR3 consists of 15 residues. CDR1 and CDR2 (germline): MNHEY, SMNVEV (reference sequence). V was shortened by 3 bases and J by 2 bases, with 11 bases between the two germline ends.